This TCR beta chain was captured in a study of CD8+ T cells in alopecia areata. Trimming cost V 6 bases and J 7 bases, with 12 bases left between them. The CDR3 totals 13 residues. Germline values: CDR1 MDHEN, CDR2 SYDVKM. Treatment noted: oral pan-JAK inhibitor, 5-10 mg twice daily. Once RNA had been extracted, it was reverse transcribed into cDNA to act as the sequencing template. Profiled with immunoSEQ multiplex PCR; TCRdb holds only in-frame clones, not every one. The sample contains approximately 210,000 clones, roughly three fifths of which appear only once. The TCR originated in a human donor with alopecia areata. The J gene is TRBJ2-2, the V gene TRBV28; D is unresolved. Specimen: CD4+ T cells sorted from blood, collected at week 44, from a patient treated with tofacitinib. CDR3 bases: TGTGCCAGCAGCTTAGGACGGAGCGGGGAGCTGTTTTTT. This encodes CASSLGRSGELFF.